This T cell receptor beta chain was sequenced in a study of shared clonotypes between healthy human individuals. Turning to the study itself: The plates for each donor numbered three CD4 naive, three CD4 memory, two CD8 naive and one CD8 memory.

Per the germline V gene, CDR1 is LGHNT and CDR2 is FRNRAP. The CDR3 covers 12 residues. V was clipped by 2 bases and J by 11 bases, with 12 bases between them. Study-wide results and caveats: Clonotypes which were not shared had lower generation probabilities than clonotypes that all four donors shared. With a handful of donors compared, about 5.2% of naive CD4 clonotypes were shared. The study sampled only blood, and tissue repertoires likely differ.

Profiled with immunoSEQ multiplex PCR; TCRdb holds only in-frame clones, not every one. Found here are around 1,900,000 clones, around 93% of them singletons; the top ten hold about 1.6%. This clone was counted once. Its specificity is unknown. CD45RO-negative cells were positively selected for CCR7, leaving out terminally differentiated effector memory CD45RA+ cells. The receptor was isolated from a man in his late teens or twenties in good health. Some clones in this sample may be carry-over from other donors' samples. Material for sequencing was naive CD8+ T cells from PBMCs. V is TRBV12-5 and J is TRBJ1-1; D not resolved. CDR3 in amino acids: CASGLSSLEAFF. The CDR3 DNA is TGTGCTAGTGGTTTGTCTTCTCTCGAGGCTTTCTTT. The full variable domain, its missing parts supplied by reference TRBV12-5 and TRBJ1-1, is DARVTQTPRHKVTEMGQEVTMRCQPILGHNTVFWYRQTMMQGLELLAYFRNRAPLDDSGMPKDRFSAEMPDATLATLKIQPSEPRDSAVYFCASGLSSLEAFFGQGTRLTVV.